This T cell receptor beta chain was recorded in a study of blood T cell repertoires in COVID-19. Across the study: There were acute and convalescent COVID-19 samples, and they came from the United States, Italy and Spain. From T cells, B-cell-depleted T cells, or PBMCs came the material, which was cDNA or gDNA.

The V end was cut by 4 bases, the J end by 3 bases, with 15 bases between. The CDR3 covers 15 residues. Germline V lookup: CDR1 SGHVS, CDR2 FNYEAQ. How the authors handled the data: Counts of nucleated cells, estimated from reference gene primer amplification, were obtained. The protocol was immunoSEQ multiplex PCR, while the TCRdb copy is restricted to in-frame clones and leaves out a portion. That table gives V, J and clone size, and the DNA gave D and trimming. The profile shows 85,000 to 120,000 clones, around 86% of them singletons. The chain carries TRBV7-6 and TRBJ2-5; tentative D call: TRBD1 (8 bases). The sample consisted of peripheral blood. The clonotype comes from a man between 45 and 60 years old with active or convalescent COVID-19. The CDR3 reads CASSYRTGGEETQYF. The CDR3 bases are TGTGCCAGCAGCTACCGAACAGGGGGGGAAGAGACCCAGTACTTC.